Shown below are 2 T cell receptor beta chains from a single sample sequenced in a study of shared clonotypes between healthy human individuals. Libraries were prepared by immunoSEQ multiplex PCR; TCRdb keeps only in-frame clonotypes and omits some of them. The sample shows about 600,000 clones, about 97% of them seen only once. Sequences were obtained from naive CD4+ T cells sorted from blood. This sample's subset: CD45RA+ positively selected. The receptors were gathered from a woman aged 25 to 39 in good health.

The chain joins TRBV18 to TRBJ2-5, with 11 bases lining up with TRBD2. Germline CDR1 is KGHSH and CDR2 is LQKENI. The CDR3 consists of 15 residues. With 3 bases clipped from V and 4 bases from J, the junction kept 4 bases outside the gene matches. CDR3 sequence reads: CASSPGSGRGETQYF. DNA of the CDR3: TGTGCCAGCTCACCGGGTAGCGGGAGGGGAGAGACCCAGTACTTC.

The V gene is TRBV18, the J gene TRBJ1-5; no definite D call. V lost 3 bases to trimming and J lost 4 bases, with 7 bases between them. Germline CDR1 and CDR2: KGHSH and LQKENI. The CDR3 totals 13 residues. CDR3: CASSPGMNQPQHF. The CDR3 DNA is TGTGCCAGCTCACCGGGGATGAATCAGCCCCAGCATTTT.